The rows below give T cell receptor beta chains drawn from one sample of a study of blood T cell repertoires in COVID-19. Profiled with immunoSEQ multiplex PCR; TCRdb holds only in-frame clones, not every one. Of a few hundred thousand clones in the sample, under 95% were seen once. Sequencing was carried out using PBMCs or T cells enriched from blood (not recorded which). These TCRs come from a woman in her thirties who had recovered from COVID-19. CDR3s leave out the opening cysteine and the closing phenylalanine or tryptophan. The size of a clone is reported for some rows only, either as once, few or many, or as a class for expanded clones.

ASGHRSNSPLH	NA	TRBV28	11
ASSSSASSTDEQF	NA	TRBV4-1	13
ASSRQGNQPQH	NA	TRBV9	11
ASTPDRGEKLF	NA	TRBV2	11
ASSKTSGRTGELF	NA	TRBV2	13
SARDTSIQY	NA	TRBV29-1	9
ASSKGSGRAGNEQF	NA	TRBV19	14
ASSVAGQATSGANVLT	NA	TRBV9	16
ASSPGQGKETQY	NA	TRBV5-1	12
ASSWTAATNEKLF	NA	TRBV5-1	13
ATSRDTPLREKLF	NA	TRBV15	13
ASSFGVQNYGYT	once	TRBV28	12
ASSFYPGKGTDTQY	NA	TRBV5-4	14
ASSEALVYSPYNEQF	NA	TRBV6-1	15
ASSVGNRASGNTIY	NA	TRBV9	14
ASSLAISGRSSF	NA	TRBV7-2	12
ASSLSPTGGGQPQH	few	TRBV7-6	14
ASRVTGGSEKLF	NA	TRBV28	12
ASSYLAGVGSYNEQF	NA	TRBV7-3	15
ASSSLVGREYEQY	NA	TRBV5-1	13
ASSARGHDNEKLF	NA	TRBV9	13
ASRDINQPQH	NA	TRBV11-2	10
ASSLGWGGADTQY	NA	TRBV7-9	13
ATSDLLDTQY	NA	TRBV24-1	10
ATSGGSGMSSYNEQF	NA	TRBV24-1	15
ASSSQMLTGGGSPLH	once	TRBV27	15
ASSMVQGANEAF	NA	TRBV19	12
ASSLAGGLLYNEQF	NA	TRBV28	14
ASSFLGDNYGYT	NA	TRBV28	12
ASSPTRWASYEQY	NA	TRBV7-8	13
ASSRDTVGLEQF	NA	TRBV28	12
ASSLYAGAVAQY	NA	TRBV27	12
ASSLAHNTEAF	NA	TRBV7-8	11
ASSPTGGFGNTIY	few	TRBV7-9	13
ASSRGTGGSVTDTQY	once	TRBV7-8	15
ASSLTVSRGVQETQY	NA	TRBV18	15
ASSPGQGREETQY	NA	TRBV18	13
ASTPVQGGWYTGELF	NA	TRBV11-2	15